A single TCR beta chain is shown here with its context. Its antigen is unknown. This record comes from a study of response to subunit inactivated influenza vaccine. Study observations and caveats: Authors suggested few new T cells are recruited by each seasonal influenza vaccination.

TCRdb itself ran the RT-PCR reads through MiXCR, one entry per CDR3 protein. The sample has a few hundred thousand distinct CDR3 sequences, roughly a fifth seen once. Here the sequenced sample was PBMCs from blood, taken approximately 22 months after vaccination. This receptor was obtained from a man between 50 and 75 years old who received an inactivated influenza vaccine.

CDR3 protein: CASSQLRDGYNEQFF. CDR3 in DNA: TGCGCCAGCAGCCAACTCCGGGACGGGTACAATGAGCAGTTCTTC. This chain connects TRBV4-1 to TRBJ2-1; the D call may be TRBD1 or TRBD2 (5 bases each). Trimming cost V 2 bases and J 4 bases, with 12 bases left between them. The CDR3 runs to 15 residues. Per the germline V gene, CDR1 is MGHRA and CDR2 is YSYEKL.